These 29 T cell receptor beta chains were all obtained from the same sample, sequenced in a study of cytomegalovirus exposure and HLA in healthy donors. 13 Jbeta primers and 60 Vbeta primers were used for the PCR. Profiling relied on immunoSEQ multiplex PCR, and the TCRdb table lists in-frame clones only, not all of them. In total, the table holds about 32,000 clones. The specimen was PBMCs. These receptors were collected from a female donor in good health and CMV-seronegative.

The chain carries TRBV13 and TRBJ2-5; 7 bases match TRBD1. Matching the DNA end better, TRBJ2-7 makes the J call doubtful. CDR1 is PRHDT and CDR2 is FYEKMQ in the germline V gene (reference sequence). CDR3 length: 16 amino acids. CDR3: CASSPSLWDSSYEQYF. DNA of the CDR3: TGTGCCAGCAGCCCGTCACTCTGGGACAGCTCCTACGAGCAGTACTTC.

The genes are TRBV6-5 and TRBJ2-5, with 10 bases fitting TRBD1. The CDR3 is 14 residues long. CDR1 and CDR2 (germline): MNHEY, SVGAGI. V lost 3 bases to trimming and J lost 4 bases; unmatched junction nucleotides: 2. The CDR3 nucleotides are TGTGCCAGCAGTTATGACAGGGGGCGAGAGACCCAGTACTTC. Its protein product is CASSYDRGRETQYF.

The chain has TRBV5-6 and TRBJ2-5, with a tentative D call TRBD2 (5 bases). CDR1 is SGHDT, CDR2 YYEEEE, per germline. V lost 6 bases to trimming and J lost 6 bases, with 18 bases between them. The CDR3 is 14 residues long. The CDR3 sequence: CASTTNLARQTQYF. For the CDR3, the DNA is TGTGCCAGCACCACAAACCTAGCTAGGCAGACCCAGTACTTC.

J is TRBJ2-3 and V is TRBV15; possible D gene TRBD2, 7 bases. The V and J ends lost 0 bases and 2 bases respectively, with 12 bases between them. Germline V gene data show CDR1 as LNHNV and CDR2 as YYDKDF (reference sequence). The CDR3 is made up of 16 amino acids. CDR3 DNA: TGTGCCACCAGCAGAGAAGGGGGGGATCCCACAGATACGCAGTATTTT. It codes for CATSREGGDPTDTQYF.

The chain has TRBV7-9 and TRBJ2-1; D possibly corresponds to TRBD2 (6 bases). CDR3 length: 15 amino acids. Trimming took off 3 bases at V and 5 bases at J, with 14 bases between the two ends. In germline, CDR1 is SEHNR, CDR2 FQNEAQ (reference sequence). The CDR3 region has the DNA TGTGCCAGCAGCTTCTGGGCGGGGCCAAACAATGAGCAGTTCTTC. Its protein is CASSFWAGPNNEQFF.

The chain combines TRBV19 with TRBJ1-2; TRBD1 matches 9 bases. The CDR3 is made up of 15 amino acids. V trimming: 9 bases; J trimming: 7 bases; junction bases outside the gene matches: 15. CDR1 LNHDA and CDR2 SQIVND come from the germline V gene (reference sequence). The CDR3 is CASQKGTGSLSGYTF. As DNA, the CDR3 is TGTGCCAGCCAAAAAGGGACAGGGAGTTTATCTGGCTACACCTTC.

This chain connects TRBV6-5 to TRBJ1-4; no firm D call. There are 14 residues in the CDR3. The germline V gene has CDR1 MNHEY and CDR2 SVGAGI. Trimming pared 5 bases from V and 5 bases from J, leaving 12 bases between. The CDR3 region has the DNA TGTGCCAGCAGTAACAGAACCCGCAATGAAAAACTGTTTTTT. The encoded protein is CASSNRTRNEKLFF.

The CDR3 loop reads CASSSGWGEANSPLHF. The CDR3 DNA is TGTGCCAGCAGCTCGGGTTGGGGGGAAGCTAATTCACCCCTCCACTTT. The V gene is TRBV5-8, the J gene TRBJ1-6; a weak D match, TRBD1 (5 bases). V was cut by 3 bases and J by 6 bases, with 16 bases left in between. The V gene's germline CDR1 is SGHTS and CDR2 YDEGEE. This CDR3 spans 16 amino acids.

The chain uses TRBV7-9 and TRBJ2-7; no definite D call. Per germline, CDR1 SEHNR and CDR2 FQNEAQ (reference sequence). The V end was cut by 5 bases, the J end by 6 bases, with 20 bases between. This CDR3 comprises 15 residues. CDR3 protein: CASSTRQHLPFEQYF. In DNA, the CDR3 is TGTGCCAGCAGCACAAGACAACACCTCCCTTTCGAGCAGTACTTC.

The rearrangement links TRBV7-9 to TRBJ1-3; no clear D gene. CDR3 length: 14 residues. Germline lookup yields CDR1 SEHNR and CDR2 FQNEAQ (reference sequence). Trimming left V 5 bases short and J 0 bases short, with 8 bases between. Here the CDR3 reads CASSHRYSGNTIYF. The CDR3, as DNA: TGTGCCAGCAGCCACAGATACTCTGGAAACACCATATATTTT.

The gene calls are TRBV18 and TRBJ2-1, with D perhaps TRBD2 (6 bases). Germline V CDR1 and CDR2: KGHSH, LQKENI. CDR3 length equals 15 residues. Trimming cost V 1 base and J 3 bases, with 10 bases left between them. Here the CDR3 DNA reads TGTGCCAGCTCACCACGCGGAGGGCTCTACAATGAGCAGTTCTTC. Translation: CASSPRGGLYNEQFF.

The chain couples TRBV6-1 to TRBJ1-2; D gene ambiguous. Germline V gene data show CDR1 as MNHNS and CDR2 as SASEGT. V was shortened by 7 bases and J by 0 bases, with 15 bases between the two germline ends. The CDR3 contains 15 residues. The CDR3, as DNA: TGTGCCAGCATTTCCCCTCCGAGAGCTAACTATGGCTACACCTTC. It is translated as CASISPPRANYGYTF.

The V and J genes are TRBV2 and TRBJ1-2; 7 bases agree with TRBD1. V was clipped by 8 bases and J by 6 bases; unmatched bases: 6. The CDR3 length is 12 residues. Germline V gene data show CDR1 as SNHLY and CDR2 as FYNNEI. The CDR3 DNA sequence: TGTGCCAGCGTCGACAGGGCAAATGGCTACACCTTC. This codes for CASVDRANGYTF.

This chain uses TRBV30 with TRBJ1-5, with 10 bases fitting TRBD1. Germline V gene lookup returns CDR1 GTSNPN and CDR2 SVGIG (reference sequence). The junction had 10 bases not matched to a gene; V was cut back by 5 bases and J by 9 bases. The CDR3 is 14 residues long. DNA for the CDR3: TGTGCCTGGCGCCGGGACAGGGGAGTAGGGCCCCAGCATTTT. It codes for CAWRRDRGVGPQHF.

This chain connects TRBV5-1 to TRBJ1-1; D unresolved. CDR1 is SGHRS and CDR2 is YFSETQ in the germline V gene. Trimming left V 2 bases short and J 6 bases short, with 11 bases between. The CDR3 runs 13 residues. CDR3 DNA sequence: TGCGCCAGCAGCTTTGATAGAATGCCTGAAGCTTTCTTT. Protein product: CASSFDRMPEAFF. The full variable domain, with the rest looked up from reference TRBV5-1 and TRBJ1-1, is KAGVTQTPRYLIKTRGQQVTLSCSPISGHRSVSWYQQTPGQGLQFLFEYFSETQRNKGNFPGRFSGRQFSNSRSEMNVSTLELGDSALYLCASSFDRMPEAFFGQGTRLTVV.

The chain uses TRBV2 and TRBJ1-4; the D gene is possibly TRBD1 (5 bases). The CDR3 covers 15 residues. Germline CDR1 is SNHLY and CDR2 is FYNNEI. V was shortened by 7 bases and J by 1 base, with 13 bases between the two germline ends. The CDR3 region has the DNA TGTGCCAGCAATCCTCTGGGGCAAACTAATGAAAAACTGTTTTTT. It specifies CASNPLGQTNEKLFF.

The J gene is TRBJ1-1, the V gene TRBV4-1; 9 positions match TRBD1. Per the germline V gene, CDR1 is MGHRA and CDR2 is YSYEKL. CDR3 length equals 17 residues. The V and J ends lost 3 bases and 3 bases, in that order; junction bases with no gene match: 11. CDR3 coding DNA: TGCGCCAGCAGCCATGGCCGGGACAGGGTCAGTTACACTGAAGCTTTCTTT. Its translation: CASSHGRDRVSYTEAFF.

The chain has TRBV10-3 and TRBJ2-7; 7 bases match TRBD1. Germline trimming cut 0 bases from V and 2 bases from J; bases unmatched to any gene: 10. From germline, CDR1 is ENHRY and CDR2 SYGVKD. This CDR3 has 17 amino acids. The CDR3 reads CAISESEATGFTYEQYF. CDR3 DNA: TGTGCCATCAGTGAGTCGGAAGCGACAGGGTTTACCTACGAGCAGTACTTC.

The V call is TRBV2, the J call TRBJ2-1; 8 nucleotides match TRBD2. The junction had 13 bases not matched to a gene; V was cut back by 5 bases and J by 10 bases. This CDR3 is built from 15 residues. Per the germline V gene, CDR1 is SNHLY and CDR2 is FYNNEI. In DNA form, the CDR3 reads TGTGCCAGCAGTTACCGGACCGGGGGGGGTAACGAGCAGTTCTTC. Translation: CASSYRTGGGNEQFF.

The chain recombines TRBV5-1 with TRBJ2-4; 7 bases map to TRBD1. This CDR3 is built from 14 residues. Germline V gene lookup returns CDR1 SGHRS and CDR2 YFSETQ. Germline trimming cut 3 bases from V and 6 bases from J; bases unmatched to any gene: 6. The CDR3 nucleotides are TGCGCCAGCAGCTCGCGACAGGGTGGAAACATTCAGTACTTC. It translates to CASSSRQGGNIQYF.

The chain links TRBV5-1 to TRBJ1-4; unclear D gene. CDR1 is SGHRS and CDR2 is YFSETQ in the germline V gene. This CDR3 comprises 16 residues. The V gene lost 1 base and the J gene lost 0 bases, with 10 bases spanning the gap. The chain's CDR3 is CASSLRAGATNEKLFF. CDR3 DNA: TGCGCCAGCAGCTTGAGGGCGGGAGCAACTAATGAAAAACTGTTTTTT.

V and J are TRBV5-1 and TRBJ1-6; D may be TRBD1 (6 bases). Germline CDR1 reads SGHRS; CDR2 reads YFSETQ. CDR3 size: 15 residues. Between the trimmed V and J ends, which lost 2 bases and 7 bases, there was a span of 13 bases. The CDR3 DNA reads TGCGCCAGCAGCTTTGCACAGGGATACAATTCACCCCTCCACTTT. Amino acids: CASSFAQGYNSPLHF.

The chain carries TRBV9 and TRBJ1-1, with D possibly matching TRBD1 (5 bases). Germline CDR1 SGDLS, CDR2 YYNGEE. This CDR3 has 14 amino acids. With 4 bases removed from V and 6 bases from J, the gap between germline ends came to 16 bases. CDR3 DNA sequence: TGTGCCAGCAGCCCCGGGGGGGAGGAGCCTGAAGCTTTCTTT. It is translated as CASSPGGEEPEAFF.

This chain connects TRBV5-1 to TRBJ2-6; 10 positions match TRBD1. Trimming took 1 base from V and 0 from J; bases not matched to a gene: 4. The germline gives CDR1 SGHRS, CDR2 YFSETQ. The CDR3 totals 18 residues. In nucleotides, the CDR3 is TGCGCCAGCAGCTTGACCGGGACAGGGGCCTCTGGGGCCAACGTCCTGACTTTC. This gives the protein CASSLTGTGASGANVLTF.

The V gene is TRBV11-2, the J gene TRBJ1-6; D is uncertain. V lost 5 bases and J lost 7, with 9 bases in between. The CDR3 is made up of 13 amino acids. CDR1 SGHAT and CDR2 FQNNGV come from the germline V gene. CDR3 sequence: CASSAYENSPLHF. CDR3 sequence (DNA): TGTGCCAGCAGCGCGTATGAGAATTCACCCCTCCACTTT. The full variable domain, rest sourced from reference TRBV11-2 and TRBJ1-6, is EAGVAQSPRYKIIEKRQSVAFWCNPISGHATLYWYQQILGQGPKLLIQFQNNGVVDDSQLPKDRFSAERLKGVDSTLKIQPAKLEDSAVYLCASSAYENSPLHFGNGTRLTVT.

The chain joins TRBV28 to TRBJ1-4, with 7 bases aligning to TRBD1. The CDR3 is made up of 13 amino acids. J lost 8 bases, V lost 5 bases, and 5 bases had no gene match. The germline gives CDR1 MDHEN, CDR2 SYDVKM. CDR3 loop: CASSLGTEEKLFF. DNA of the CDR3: TGTGCCAGCAGTCTTGGGACAGAGGAAAAACTGTTTTTT.

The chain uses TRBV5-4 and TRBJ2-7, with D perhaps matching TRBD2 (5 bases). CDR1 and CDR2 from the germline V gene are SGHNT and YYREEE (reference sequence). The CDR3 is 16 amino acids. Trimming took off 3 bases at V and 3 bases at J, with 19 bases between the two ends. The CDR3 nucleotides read TGTGCCAGCAGCTGGGGTCTAGGGCTAGCTGACTACGAGCAGTACTTC. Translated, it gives CASSWGLGLADYEQYF.

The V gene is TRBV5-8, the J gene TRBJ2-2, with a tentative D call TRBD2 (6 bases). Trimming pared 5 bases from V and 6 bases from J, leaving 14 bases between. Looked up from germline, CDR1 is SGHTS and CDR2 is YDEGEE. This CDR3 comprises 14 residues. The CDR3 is CASRPGGGAGELFF. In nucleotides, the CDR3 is TGTGCCAGCAGACCTGGTGGAGGGGCCGGGGAGCTGTTTTTT.

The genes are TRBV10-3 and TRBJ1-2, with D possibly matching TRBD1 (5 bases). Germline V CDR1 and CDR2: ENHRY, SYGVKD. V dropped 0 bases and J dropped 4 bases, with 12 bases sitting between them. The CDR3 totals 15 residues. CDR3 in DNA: TGTGCCATCAGTGAGTCGAAGACAGCTGTCTATGGCTACACCTTC. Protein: CAISESKTAVYGYTF.